These 31 T cell receptor beta chains came from one sample sequenced in a study of T cells in Graves' hyperthyroidism and ophthalmopathy. Researchers amplified the TCR beta CDR3 regions from RNA transcripts. The HTBI set primed first-round TCR CDR3 RT-PCR. TCRdb used MiXCR to reprocess the multiplex PCR reads, holding one entry per CDR3 protein. The profile covers approximately 400,000 distinct CDR3 sequences, with 11% to 15% appearing a single time and about 10% taken by the ten largest. Sample: blood. These TCRs come from a woman aged 60 to 75 with Graves' hyperthyroidism.

Ten or more counts support this clonotype. This chain joins TRBV13 and TRBJ2-3, with D uncertain. Germline V CDR1 and CDR2: PRHDT, FYEKMQ (reference sequence). There are 13 residues in the CDR3. V gave up 5 bases and J gave up 2 bases, with 8 bases separating them. CDR3 coding DNA: TGTGCCAGCAGCCCCCGACCCACAGATACGCAGTATTTT. Protein sequence: CASSPRPTDTQYF.

This clonotype has a count of ten or more. The V and J genes are TRBV14 and TRBJ1-1; D possibly corresponds to TRBD1 (5 bases). The V and J ends lost 9 bases and 0 bases respectively, with 11 bases between them. CDR3 size: 13 residues. Germline CDR1 reads SGHDN; CDR2 reads FVKESK. The CDR3: CASQGELNTEAFF. The CDR3 coding sequence is TGTGCCAGTCAGGGTGAACTGAACACTGAAGCTTTCTTT.

V is TRBV5-6 and J is TRBJ1-2; no definite D call. Trimming removed 1 base from V and 0 bases from J, with 13 bases in between. This CDR3 has 16 residues. Germline lookup yields CDR1 SGHDT and CDR2 YYEEEE. In DNA, the CDR3 is TGTGCCAGCAGCTTGAGTTGGCCAGTAGCTAACTATGGCTACACCTTC. Amino acids: CASSLSWPVANYGYTF.

This clonotype was observed many times. This sequence joins TRBV28 and TRBJ1-5, with TRBD1 matching 7 bases. This CDR3 comprises 15 residues. CDR1 and CDR2 from the germline V gene are MDHEN and SYDVKM. V shed 4 bases and J 2 bases; nucleotides not matched to a gene: 5. Here the CDR3 reads CASSSTGMGNQPQHF. The CDR3 DNA is TGTGCCAGCAGTTCGACAGGGATGGGCAATCAGCCCCAGCATTTT.

A few counts support this clonotype. The CDR3 DNA follows: TGTGCCAGCAGCTTAGCAGGTACCGGCTCACCTGGGTACACTGAAGCTTTCTTT. This gives the protein CASSLAGTGSPGYTEAFF. J is TRBJ1-1 and V is TRBV7-9; the D is unclear. The V end was cut by 0 bases, the J end by 3 bases, with 20 bases between. Germline V lookup: CDR1 SEHNR, CDR2 FQNEAQ (reference sequence). The CDR3 contains 18 residues. Full variable domain (missing parts from reference TRBV7-9 and TRBJ1-1): DTGVSQNPRHKITKRGQNVTFRCDPISEHNRLYWYRQTLGQGPEFLTYFQNEAQLEKSRLLSDRFSAERPKGSFSTLEIQRTEQGDSAMYLCASSLAGTGSPGYTEAFFGQGTRLTVV.

This clonotype was recorded at least ten times. V usage is TRBV6-1 and J usage is TRBJ1-1; D ambiguous. Germline V gene data show CDR1 as MNHNS and CDR2 as SASEGT. V was pared by 1 base and J by 0 bases, with 12 bases between. The CDR3 runs to 16 residues. CDR3 in amino acids: CASSEVHGMMNTEAFF. In DNA, the CDR3 is TGTGCCAGCAGTGAAGTGCACGGGATGATGAACACTGAAGCTTTCTTT.

This clonotype was seen ten or more times. The chain combines TRBV7-6 with TRBJ2-2; 8 bases are a match to TRBD2. In germline, CDR1 is SGHVS, CDR2 FNYEAQ. The ends lost 5 bases at V and 6 bases at J; junction bases unmatched: 14. The CDR3 totals 17 residues. In nucleotides, the CDR3 is TGTGCCAGCAGCGCCGTGGCGAGCGGGAGTGCAGCCGGGGAGCTGTTTTTT. It is translated as CASSAVASGSAAGELFF.

This clonotype was seen a handful of times. The chain recombines TRBV6-4 with TRBJ1-2, with 9 bases aligning to TRBD1. Unmatched junction bases numbered 9, after V lost 6 bases and J lost 7 bases. The CDR3 loop spans 14 amino acids. Germline CDR1 and CDR2: MRHNA and SNTAGT. CDR3 sequence (DNA): TGTGCCAGCAGCGCCTTACAGGGGGCAGGTGGCTACACCTTC. Protein product: CASSALQGAGGYTF.

This clonotype was seen at least ten times. The chain's CDR3 is CASSLVREQGTYEQYF. CDR3 DNA: TGTGCCAGCAGTTTAGTTAGGGAACAAGGTACCTACGAGCAGTACTTC. This chain joins TRBV12-3 or TRBV12-4 and TRBJ2-7; D unclear. There are 16 residues in the CDR3. The V end lost 1 base, the J end lost 2 bases, and 15 bases lay between the germline ends.

This clonotype was seen a handful of times. The V gene is TRBV19, the J gene TRBJ2-3; unclear D gene. The CDR3 spans 12 residues. Trimming removed 3 bases from V and 6 bases from J, with 7 bases in between. Germline V gene sequence: CDR1 LNHDA, CDR2 SQIVND (reference sequence). CDR3 in amino acids: CASSMGGDTQYF. The CDR3 nucleotides read TGTGCCAGTAGTATGGGTGGTGATACGCAGTATTTT. Combining the CDR3 with reference TRBV19 and TRBJ2-3 gives the whole variable domain DGGITQSPKYLFRKEGQNVTLSCEQNLNHDAMYWYRQDPGQGLRLIYYSQIVNDFQKGDIAEGYSVSREKKESFPLTVTSAQKNPTAFYLCASSMGGDTQYFGPGTRLTVL.

At least ten counts were recorded for this clonotype. This rearrangement joins TRBV28 to TRBJ2-3; D ambiguous. The CDR3 runs to 13 residues. Germline V gene lookup returns CDR1 MDHEN and CDR2 SYDVKM. V gave up 5 bases and J gave up 6 bases, with 12 bases separating them. In DNA form, the CDR3 reads TGTGCCAGCAGTACCCCACATAGGGATACGCAGTATTTT. Protein sequence: CASSTPHRDTQYF. Looking up the rest from reference TRBV28 and TRBJ2-3 gives the full variable domain: DVKVTQSSRYLVKRTGEKVFLECVQDMDHENMFWYRQDPGLGLRLIYFSYDVKMKEKGDIPEGYSVSREKKERFSLILESASTNQTSMYLCASSTPHRDTQYFGPGTRLTVL.

This clonotype occurred many times. V and J are TRBV6-1 and TRBJ1-1; D is possibly TRBD1 (5 bases). The CDR3 covers 11 residues. Trimming left V 7 bases short and J 4 bases short, with 7 bases between. The germline CDR1 and CDR2 sequences are MNHNS and SASEGT. The CDR3 sequence is CASTGGTEAFF. DNA of the CDR3: TGTGCCAGCACGGGGGGCACTGAAGCTTTCTTT.

This clonotype was recorded many times. This chain uses TRBV11-2 with TRBJ2-5; D is possibly TRBD1 (6 bases). V was shortened by 1 base and J by 4 bases, with 13 bases between the two germline ends. Germline CDR1 is SGHAT and CDR2 is FQNNGV. This CDR3 is built from 15 residues. In DNA, the CDR3 is TGTGCCAGCAGCTTAGCGGCAGGGGTAGGAGAGACCCAGTACTTC. Its protein product is CASSLAAGVGETQYF.

In its sample, this clonotype was seen many times. The chain uses TRBV7-9 and TRBJ1-1; D gene uncertain. CDR1 and CDR2 from the germline V gene are SEHNR and FQNEAQ (reference sequence). V was pared by 1 base and J by 5 bases, with 20 bases between. The CDR3 length is 17 residues. CDR3 residues: CASSLVPGPRRVTEAFF. The CDR3 DNA sequence: TGTGCCAGCAGCTTAGTCCCAGGTCCGAGGAGAGTTACTGAAGCTTTCTTT.

Only one count was recorded for this clonotype. V usage is TRBV7-2 and J usage is TRBJ2-7; 14 bases are a match to TRBD2. Germline-derived CDR1 and CDR2 are SGHTA and FQGNSA. The CDR3 loop spans 15 amino acids. The ends lost 4 bases at V and 6 bases at J; junction bases unmatched: 5. CDR3 protein: CASSSGLAGGLEQYF. The CDR3 DNA follows: TGTGCCAGCAGCTCCGGACTAGCGGGAGGCCTCGAGCAGTACTTC.

This clonotype was observed many times. V and J are TRBV3-1 and TRBJ1-1, with D unresolved. CDR3 size: 13 residues. CDR1 and CDR2 from the germline V gene are LGHDT and YNNKEL (reference sequence). The ends were cut back, 5 bases at V and 2 bases at J, with 9 bases in the middle. Written as DNA, the CDR3 is TGTGCCAGCAGCTCATACCGAAACACTGAAGCTTTCTTT. It encodes CASSSYRNTEAFF.

Only a few counts were recorded for this clonotype. DNA for the CDR3: TGTGCCAGTACCCAAGGCGGGAGGGCCGCAGATACGCAGTATTTT. This gives the protein CASTQGGRAADTQYF. The chain recombines TRBV19 with TRBJ2-3, with 9 bases aligning to TRBD2. The germline V gene has CDR1 LNHDA and CDR2 SQIVND (reference sequence). Trimming at V came to 7 bases and at J to 4 bases, leaving 9 bases not matched to a gene. The CDR3 has 15 amino acids.

The table lists this clonotype with many counts. This rearrangement joins TRBV12-3 or TRBV12-4 to TRBJ2-3; 10 positions agree with TRBD2. V shed 6 bases and J 6 bases; nucleotides not matched to a gene: 12. The CDR3 has 16 amino acids. CDR3 sequence: CASRLTSGPPRDTQYF. CDR3 nucleotides: TGTGCCAGCAGATTGACTAGCGGGCCACCAAGGGATACGCAGTATTTT.

The CDR3 reads CASSGQGRVEPTEAFF. The CDR3 DNA reads as TGTGCCAGCAGCGGACAGGGGAGGGTCGAGCCCACTGAAGCTTTCTTT. V gene TRBV9 combines with J gene TRBJ1-1; 8 bases map to TRBD1. The germline CDR1 and CDR2 sequences are SGDLS and YYNGEE. Losses at the gene ends were 3 bases for V and 4 bases for J; bases not matched to a gene: 11. The CDR3 extends over 16 amino acids.

This clonotype showed up many times. The chain employs TRBV27 and TRBJ2-3, with TRBD2 identical over 11 bases. Germline V lookup: CDR1 MNHEY, CDR2 SMNVEV (reference sequence). Trimming took 3 bases from V and 0 from J; bases not matched to a gene: 2. The CDR3 is made up of 16 amino acids. CDR3 nucleotide sequence: TGTGCCAGCAGTTTGAGGACTAGCGGGAGCACAGATACGCAGTATTTT. This gives the protein CASSLRTSGSTDTQYF.

This clonotype appeared many times. V gene TRBV24-1 combines with J gene TRBJ1-5; the D gene is possibly TRBD1 (5 bases). This CDR3 is 14 amino acids long. Germline values: CDR1 KGHDR, CDR2 SFDVKD. Trimming shortened V by 9 bases and J by 0 bases, and 11 bases separated the two germline ends. The CDR3 DNA reads TGTGCCACCTCGACAGATCGTAGCAATCAGCCCCAGCATTTT. This translates into CATSTDRSNQPQHF.

This clonotype was counted ten times or more. The V gene is TRBV6-1, the J gene TRBJ2-3; D is unresolved. CDR3 length: 15 amino acids. Trimming shortened V by 4 bases and J by 5 bases, and 16 bases separated the two germline ends. Germline V gene lookup returns CDR1 MNHNS and CDR2 SASEGT. The CDR3 region has the DNA TGTGCCAGCAGTGTTTGGCATCAACCCGAAGATACGCAGTATTTT. Translating it yields CASSVWHQPEDTQYF.

Comments on this clonotype: It may be a read error: a sequence one base away is much more abundant. V is TRBV12-3 or TRBV12-4 and J is TRBJ2-5; D remains ambiguous. The V end was cut by 4 bases, the J end by 1 base, with 7 bases between. The CDR3 has 13 amino acids. CDR3 in DNA: TGTGCCAGCAGTTACGCCTCCCAAGAGACCCAGTACTTC. This codes for CASSYASQETQYF.

The chain joins TRBV3-1 to TRBJ2-2, with D perhaps assigned TRBD1 or TRBD2 (6 bases each). The V end lost 3 bases, the J end lost 5 bases, and 16 bases lay between the germline ends. Germline V gives CDR1 LGHDT, CDR2 YNNKEL (reference sequence). The CDR3 has 16 residues. The CDR3 DNA follows: TGTGCCAGCAGCCAGACATCGGCGGGACATACCGGGGAGCTGTTTTTT. Residues: CASSQTSAGHTGELFF.

This clonotype was seen at least ten times. V gene TRBV3-1 combines with J gene TRBJ2-1, with TRBD2 identical over 10 bases. The trim removed 0 bases at V and 5 bases at J, leaving 13 bases unmatched. Germline V lookup: CDR1 LGHDT, CDR2 YNNKEL (reference sequence). The CDR3 runs to 19 residues. CDR3 residues: CASSQDSPELAGKHNEQFF. CDR3 nucleotide sequence: TGTGCCAGCAGCCAAGATTCTCCAGAACTAGCGGGAAAGCACAATGAGCAGTTCTTC.

The rearrangement links TRBV29-1 to TRBJ1-1; TRBD1 agrees at 7 bases. CDR1 and CDR2 from the germline V gene are SQVTM and ANQGSEA. J was trimmed by 6 bases and V by 3 bases; bases with no gene match: 7. This CDR3 spans 13 amino acids. CDR3 bases: TGCAGCGTTGATAGAAACAGGGGCGCTGAAGCTTTCTTT. Its protein is CSVDRNRGAEAFF.

This clonotype appeared a few times. The chain combines TRBV19 with TRBJ2-3; 8 bases are a match to TRBD2. The germline V gene encodes CDR1 LNHDA and CDR2 SQIVND (reference sequence). The CDR3 length is 16 residues. The junction had 11 bases not matched to a gene; V was cut back by 5 bases and J by 4 bases. CDR3 DNA sequence: TGTGCCAGTAGTGGCACTAGCGGAGCCCCCCCAGATACGCAGTATTTT. It is translated as CASSGTSGAPPDTQYF.

Regarding this clonotype: This may be a read error, as it is one base from a much larger clone. The V gene is TRBV5-8, the J gene TRBJ2-3, with 10 positions matching TRBD2. The CDR3 sequence is 19 residues long. Germline-derived CDR1 and CDR2 are SGHTS and YDEGEE. In DNA, the CDR3 is TGTGCCGGCAGCCCGATGGGGCTAGCGGGAGTGACTAGCACAGATACGCAGTATTTT. It translates to CAGSPMGLAGVTSTDTQYF.

The chain recombines TRBV27 with TRBJ2-3; TRBD2 matches at 16 bases. V was pared by 6 bases and J by 4 bases, with 16 bases of the junction left unmatched. The germline V gene has CDR1 MNHEY and CDR2 SMNVEV (reference sequence). The CDR3 covers 20 residues. CDR3 in DNA: TGTGCCAGCAGACTACTCGGGACTAGCGGGAGGGCCTTGGTTGCAGATACGCAGTATTTT. It translates to CASRLLGTSGRALVADTQYF.

This clonotype was counted many times. V and J are TRBV12-3 or TRBV12-4 and TRBJ2-2; the match to TRBD2 covers 10 bases. V lost 3 bases, J lost 4 bases, and 8 bases stayed unmatched. CDR3 length: 17 amino acids. Here the CDR3 reads CASSFTSGTASTGELFF. In nucleotides, the CDR3 is TGTGCCAGCAGTTTTACTAGCGGGACCGCGAGCACCGGGGAGCTGTTTTTT.

The chain recombines TRBV29-1 with TRBJ1-1, with unresolved D. The CDR3 length is 12 residues. Germline-derived CDR1 and CDR2 are SQVTM and ANQGSEA. V lost 3 bases to trimming and J lost 1 base, with 6 bases between them. This CDR3 is CSVETPNTEAFF. The CDR3 DNA is TGCAGCGTTGAGACCCCGAACACTGAAGCTTTCTTT.